This T cell receptor beta chain was retrieved from a study of T cell repertoires in cytomegalovirus infection. Study-level information: Public TCR beta signatures indicated both CMV infection and matching HLA type.

TCRdb recomputed calls from the reads with MiXCR, one row per CDR3 protein. The sample lists 830,000 or so distinct CDR3 sequences, 30% to 35% occurring once. As to this clonotype: What it recognizes is unknown.

This sequence was found in a human donor in good health (CMV status not recorded). Some clones in this sample may be carry-over from other donors' samples. The source material was cultured CD8+ T cells from PBMCs, sampled from culture after CMV antigen stimulation.

CDR3 sequence (DNA): TGTGCCAGCCTAGGATACGGTGGGGAGCACTACGAGCAGTACTTC. Translated: CASLGYGGEHYEQYF. This chain links TRBV2 with TRBJ2-7; D is possibly TRBD2 (5 bases). CDR3 length: 15 residues. V lost 8 bases, J lost 3 bases, and 20 bases lay in between. From germline, CDR1 is SNHLY and CDR2 FYNNEI.